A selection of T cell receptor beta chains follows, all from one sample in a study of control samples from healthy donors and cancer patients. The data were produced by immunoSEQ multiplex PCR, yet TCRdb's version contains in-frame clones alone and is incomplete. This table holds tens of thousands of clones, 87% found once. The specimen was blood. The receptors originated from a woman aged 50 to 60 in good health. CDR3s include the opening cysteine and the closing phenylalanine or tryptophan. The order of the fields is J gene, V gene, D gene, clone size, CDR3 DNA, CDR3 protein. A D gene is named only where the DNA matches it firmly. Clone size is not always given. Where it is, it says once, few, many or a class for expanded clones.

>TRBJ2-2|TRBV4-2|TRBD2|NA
TGTGCCAGCAGCCAAGATCCCACTAGCGGGAGAAAGACCGGGGAGCTGTTTTTT
CASSQDPTSGRKTGELFF
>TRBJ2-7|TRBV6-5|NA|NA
TGTGCCAGCAGTTACTCCGGACCCTACGAGCAGTACTTC
CASSYSGPYEQYF
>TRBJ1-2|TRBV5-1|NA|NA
TGCGCCAGCAGCTTGTTTGACAGACCCTATGGCTACACCTTC
CASSLFDRPYGYTF
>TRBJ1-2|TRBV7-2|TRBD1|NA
TGTGCCAGCAGCACCGGACAGGGGAGCTATGGCTACACCTTC
CASSTGQGSYGYTF
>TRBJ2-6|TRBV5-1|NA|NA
TGCGCCAGCAGCGTCGGGGGTAGTCCCGGGGCCAACGTCCTGACTTTC
CASSVGGSPGANVLTF
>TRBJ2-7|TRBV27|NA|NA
TGTGCCAGCAGAAATACAGGGTACCACGAGCAGTACTTC
CASRNTGYHEQYF
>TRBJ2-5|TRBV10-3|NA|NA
TGTGCCATCAGTGAGTCAAAGGGTAGGGCGGAGACCCAGTACTTC
CAISESKGRAETQYF
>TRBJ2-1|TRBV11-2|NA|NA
TGTGCCAGCAGCTTAGGCCAACTTAGCGATGAGCAGTTCTTC
CASSLGQLSDEQFF
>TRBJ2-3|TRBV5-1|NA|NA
TGCGCCAGCAGCCTGGCGGTGGGGACAGATACGCAGTATTTT
CASSLAVGTDTQYF
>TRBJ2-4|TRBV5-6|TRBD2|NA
TGTGCCAGCAGGACTAGCGGGAGGGCCTGGGAAAACATTCAGTACTTC
CASRTSGRAWENIQYF
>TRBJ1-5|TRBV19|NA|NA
TGTGCCAGTAGCGGGGGACACCCATGGTACAATCAGCCCCAGCATTTT
CASSGGHPWYNQPQHF
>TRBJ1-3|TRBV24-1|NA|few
TGTGCCACCAGTGATTTTTACACATGCACCATATATTTT
CATSDFYTCTIYF
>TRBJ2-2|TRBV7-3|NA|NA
TGTGCCAGCAGCTTCGTTGGCGCGAACACCGGGGAGCTGTTTTTT
CASSFVGANTGELFF
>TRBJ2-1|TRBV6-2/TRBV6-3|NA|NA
TGTGCCAGCAGTTACACCCATTTACCTGAGCAGTTCTTC
CASSYTHLPEQFF
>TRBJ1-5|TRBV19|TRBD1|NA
TGTGCCAGTACGGACAGGGGGCCTCAGCAGCCCCAGCATTTT
CASTDRGPQQPQHF
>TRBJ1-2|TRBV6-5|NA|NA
TGTGCCAGCAGTTACTCGAAAACACCTTCCTATGGCTACACCTTC
CASSYSKTPSYGYTF
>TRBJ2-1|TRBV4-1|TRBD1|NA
TGCGCCAGCAGCCAGGGGGACAGACTACAGAATGAGCAGTTCTTC
CASSQGDRLQNEQFF
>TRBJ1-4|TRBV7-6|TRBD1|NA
TGTGCCAGCAGCTCGGGACAGGGCCGGGAAAAACTGTTTTTT
CASSSGQGREKLFF
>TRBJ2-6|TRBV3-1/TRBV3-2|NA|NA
TGTGCCAGCAGCCATCCTACGTCTGGGGCCAACGTCCTGACTTTC
CASSHPTSGANVLTF
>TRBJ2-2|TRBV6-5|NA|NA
TGTGCCAGCAACCCGGCAGGGTACACCGGGGAGCTGTTTTTT
CASNPAGYTGELFF
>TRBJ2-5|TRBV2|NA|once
TGTGCCAGCACCCCGGAAGGAGGTGGAGAGACCCAGTACTTC
CASTPEGGGETQYF
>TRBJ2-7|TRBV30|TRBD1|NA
TGTGCCTGGAGTGTATCAGGGGGCGTGGGCGAGCAGTACTTC
CAWSVSGGVGEQYF